The T cell receptor beta chain described here comes from a study of cytomegalovirus exposure and HLA in healthy donors. About the study: Earlier sequencing of around 190 million T cells yielded approximately 120 million unique TCR beta sequences.

The study's findings and limits: Highly shared sequence variants in one cluster were likely a sequencing artifact.

This PCR relied on a set of 60 Vbeta primers and 13 Jbeta primers. Study processing details: About 11 million of tens of millions of unique TCR beta chains were shared, per a later count. Profiled with immunoSEQ multiplex PCR; TCRdb holds only in-frame clones, not every one. V, J and clone size derive from that table, while D and trimming were established from the DNA sequence. The sample has about 170,000 clones; more than 70% are singletons. V was clipped by 4 bases and J by 4 bases, with 17 bases between them. Germline loops: CDR1 SGHRS, CDR2 YFSETQ. This CDR3 spans 15 amino acids. Worth noting for this clone: Its matching antigen is unknown.

The sequence came from a girl aged 5 to 17 in good health and CMV-seronegative. Sequenced sample: PBMCs. J is TRBJ1-1 and V is TRBV5-1; tentative D call: TRBD1 (6 bases). CDR3 protein: CASSPLHGQTTEAFF. In DNA, the CDR3 is TGCGCCAGCAGCCCACTTCACGGACAGACCACTGAAGCTTTCTTT. Drawing the rest from reference TRBV5-1 and TRBJ1-1, the complete variable domain is KAGVTQTPRYLIKTRGQQVTLSCSPISGHRSVSWYQQTPGQGLQFLFEYFSETQRNKGNFPGRFSGRQFSNSRSEMNVSTLELGDSALYLCASSPLHGQTTEAFFGQGTRLTVV.